This T cell receptor beta chain was captured in a study of blood T cell repertoires in COVID-19. For the study at large: The United States, Italy and Spain provided the acute and convalescent COVID-19 samples.

Original handling: Nucleated cell number was recorded as an estimate derived from reference gene primer amplification. Sequencing used immunoSEQ multiplex PCR; TCRdb keeps in-frame clones, though not all of them. From that table come the V and J calls and clone size; the DNA was used to work out D and trimming. The data show roughly 330,000 clones, with around 83% seen just once and roughly 1.1% held by the top ten. Germline V gives CDR1 SGHTA, CDR2 FQGNSA. The germline V and J ends were trimmed by 6 bases and 6 bases, with 14 bases remaining between them. The CDR3 runs to 13 residues. The clonotype comes from a woman aged 50 to 65 with acute or convalescent COVID-19. What was sequenced was peripheral blood. V and J are TRBV7-2 and TRBJ1-2; tentatively, D is TRBD1 (5 bases). CDR3 nucleotides: TGTGCCAGCAGTTCAGGGTTCTATGATGGCTACACCTTC. Protein sequence: CASSSGFYDGYTF.